These 12 T cell receptor beta chains were sequenced from one sample in a study of Graves' ophthalmopathy and Graves' hyperthyroidism. Researchers took RNA transcripts and amplified TCR beta CDR3 regions from them. Amplification began with first-round RT-PCR using HTBI primers, then second-round multiplex PCR was performed. TCRdb passed the multiplex PCR reads through MiXCR, listing each CDR3 protein once. The table lists 500,000 to 700,000 distinct CDR3 sequences, about 40% of them singletons. The sequenced material came from peripheral blood or thyroid tissue (not recorded which). These receptors came from an adult man with Graves' hyperthyroidism.

This clonotype was counted ten times or more. The chain is built from TRBV7-9 and TRBJ2-7; TRBD2 might be the D (5 bases). The CDR3 has 14 amino acids. Germline CDR1 and CDR2: SEHNR and FQNEAQ (reference sequence). Trimming took off 5 bases at V and 5 bases at J, with 16 bases between the two ends. The CDR3 protein is CASSEPGTANEQYF. The CDR3 DNA is TGTGCCAGCAGCGAACCGGGAACAGCCAACGAGCAGTACTTC.

This chain connects TRBV25-1 to TRBJ1-1; TRBD1 aligns across 10 bases. Looked up from germline, CDR1 is MGHDK and CDR2 is SYGVNS. The CDR3 totals 14 residues. Germline trimming cut 6 bases from V and 4 bases from J; bases unmatched to any gene: 5. CDR3 residues: CASSLDRGPTEAFF. In nucleotides, the CDR3 is TGTGCCAGCAGCCTCGACAGGGGGCCCACTGAAGCTTTCTTT.

This clonotype was detected ten times or more. This rearrangement joins TRBV7-9 to TRBJ2-5; perhaps TRBD2 as D (5 bases). This CDR3 spans 13 amino acids. The germline gives CDR1 SEHNR, CDR2 FQNEAQ (reference sequence). Deletions cut 3 bases from V and 5 bases from J, with 10 bases between. The CDR3 sequence is CASSLIPGETQYF. The CDR3 DNA reads as TGTGCCAGCAGCTTGATACCGGGGGAGACCCAGTACTTC. The full variable domain, in which reference TRBV7-9 and TRBJ2-5 provide the parts outside the CDR3, is DTGVSQNPRHKITKRGQNVTFRCDPISEHNRLYWYRQTLGQGPEFLTYFQNEAQLEKSRLLSDRFSAERPKGSFSTLEIQRTEQGDSAMYLCASSLIPGETQYFGPGTRLLVL.

In the case of this clonotype: This may come from a read error, since a much larger clone is one base off. The rearrangement joins TRBV10-3 to TRBJ1-4; unclear D gene. V was shortened by 6 bases and J by 3 bases, with 8 bases between the two germline ends. This CDR3 region has 13 residues. Germline lookup yields CDR1 ENHRY and CDR2 SYGVKD. CDR3 nucleotides: TGTGCCATCAGGGGCAGCCCTAATGAAAAACTGTTTTTT. Translated: CAIRGSPNEKLFF.

This clonotype was picked up many times. J is TRBJ2-7 and V is TRBV12-3 or TRBV12-4; TRBD1 might be the D (6 bases). V lost 3 bases and J lost 2, with 11 bases in between. This CDR3 has 14 residues. The CDR3 coding sequence is TGTGCCAGCAGTTTCAGGGGACCTGCCTACGAGCAGTACTTC. Translated, it gives CASSFRGPAYEQYF.

The chain combines TRBV5-4 with TRBJ1-4, with 7 bases matching TRBD1. In germline, CDR1 is SGHNT, CDR2 YYREEE (reference sequence). The CDR3 is made up of 16 amino acids. J was trimmed by 4 bases and V by 4 bases; bases with no gene match: 10. The CDR3 region has the DNA TGTGCCAGCAGCCCGGATCAGTACAGGGGTAATGAAAAACTGTTTTTT. It codes for CASSPDQYRGNEKLFF.

The chain has TRBV7-8 and TRBJ2-5, with 8 bases that match TRBD2. Germline-derived CDR1 and CDR2 are SGHVS and FQNEAQ. The ends lost 6 bases at V and 4 bases at J; junction bases unmatched: 7. This CDR3 region has 14 residues. The CDR3 region is CASSEDRGGETQYF. CDR3 bases: TGTGCCAGCAGTGAGGATCGGGGGGGAGAGACCCAGTACTTC.

In its sample, this clonotype was seen many times. This chain links TRBV20-1 with TRBJ1-2; D is ambiguous. Germline CDR1 is DFQATT and CDR2 is SNEGSKA (reference sequence). V was clipped by 0 bases and J by 9 bases, with 8 bases between them. This CDR3 comprises 11 residues. CDR3 protein: CSARDWDSYTF. The CDR3 coding sequence is TGCAGTGCTAGAGATTGGGATAGCTACACCTTC.

The chain is built from TRBV7-2 and TRBJ2-7, with D perhaps TRBD1 (6 bases). The better agreement between TRBJ2-4 and the DNA end casts doubt on the J call. CDR1 is SGHTA and CDR2 is FQGNSA in the germline V gene. The CDR3 is 16 residues long. The CDR3 DNA is TGTGCCAGCAGCCTCGATGTGGGGGCGGCCAAAAACATTCAGTACTTC. Residues: CASSLDVGAAKNIQYF.

V usage is TRBV12-3 or TRBV12-4 and J usage is TRBJ1-5; D remains unclear. Trimming removed 2 bases at V and 4 bases at J, with 12 bases between. The CDR3 extends over 15 amino acids. CDR3 residues: CASSLFGQPNQPQHF. CDR3 nucleotide sequence: TGTGCCAGCAGTTTATTTGGTCAGCCGAATCAGCCCCAGCATTTT.

This clonotype was picked up many times. The chain joins TRBV29-1 to TRBJ2-7; 9 nucleotides align to TRBD2. This CDR3 region has 14 residues. Germline CDR1 reads SQVTM; CDR2 reads ANQGSEA. The V and J ends lost 0 bases and 4 bases, in that order; junction bases with no gene match: 4. CDR3 nucleotides: TGCAGCGTTGAAGACGTTCTAGCGGGGTACGAGCAGTACTTC. It encodes CSVEDVLAGYEQYF.

This clonotype was counted ten times or more. The V gene is TRBV6-5, the J gene TRBJ1-1; D is perhaps TRBD1 (5 bases). The CDR3 length is 12 residues. Germline CDR1 and CDR2: MNHEY and SVGAGI. V was trimmed by 6 bases and J by 0 bases, leaving 5 bases between them. CDR3 protein: CASRDMNTEAFF. CDR3 bases: TGTGCCAGCAGGGACATGAACACTGAAGCTTTCTTT.